The 8 T cell receptor beta chains given below trace back to one sample, sequenced in a study of response to subunit inactivated influenza vaccine. TCRdb reprocessed the RT-PCR reads with MiXCR, giving one entry per CDR3 protein. The repertoire includes more than 700,000 distinct CDR3 sequences, around 20% of them detected once, and about a tenth sits in the top ten. Specimen: PBMCs from blood, collected around 5 days after vaccination. The source is a man aged 50 to 60 who received an inactivated influenza vaccine.

This clonotype was observed a handful of times. One end of the junction varies from germline; a read error may be responsible. This chain connects TRBV6-2 or TRBV6-3 to TRBJ1-5; D not resolved. The CDR3 is made up of 12 amino acids. Per the germline V gene, CDR1 is MNHEY and CDR2 is SVGEGT. The CDR3 is CASSYTGRTVYF. The CDR3 region has the DNA TGTGCCAGCAGTTACACCGGACGGACCGTCTATTTT.

The CDR3 loop reads CASSGASGGSRYNEQFF. In DNA form, the CDR3 reads TGTGCCAGCAGTGGGGCTAGCGGGGGGAGCAGGTACAATGAGCAGTTCTTC. The chain links TRBV12-3 or TRBV12-4 to TRBJ2-1, with TRBD2 identical over 11 bases. CDR3 size: 17 residues. V was clipped by 5 bases and J by 4 bases; unmatched bases: 10.

This clonotype was seen only a few times. V is TRBV20-1 and J is TRBJ1-5; perhaps TRBD1 as D (5 bases). Germline-derived CDR1 and CDR2 are DFQATT and SNEGSKA (reference sequence). V lost 6 bases and J 2 bases, leaving 17 bases between the germline ends. CDR3 length: 15 amino acids. The CDR3 region has the DNA TGCAGTGCCCCCGCGGGGGGTCCGGGCAATCAGCCCCAGCATTTT. Its protein product is CSAPAGGPGNQPQHF.

The chain is built from TRBV5-1 and TRBJ2-7, with D unresolved. V was cut by 0 bases and J by 6 bases, with 10 bases left in between. This CDR3 has 13 residues. Germline V lookup: CDR1 SGHRS, CDR2 YFSETQ. The DNA of the CDR3 is TGCGCCAGCAGCTTGGATCCAGCTATCGAGCAGTACTTC. Translating gives CASSLDPAIEQYF.

This clonotype has a handful of counts. The chain links TRBV29-1 to TRBJ2-5; unclear D gene. This CDR3 is 12 amino acids long. Between the trimmed V and J ends, which lost 4 bases and 5 bases, there was a span of 11 bases. CDR1 and CDR2 (germline): SQVTM, ANQGSEA. CDR3 coding DNA: TGCAGCGTTGTAACATCCCCGGAGACCCAGTACTTC. Its translation is CSVVTSPETQYF. The full variable domain, rest sourced from reference TRBV29-1 and TRBJ2-5, is SAVISQKPSRDICQRGTSLTIQCQVDSQVTMMFWYRQQPGQSLTLIATANQGSEATYESGFVIDKFPISRPNLTFSTLTVSNMSPEDSSIYLCSVVTSPETQYFGPGTRLLVL.

Comment on this clonotype: A read error may be the cause here, since a much bigger clone is one base away. V and J are TRBV15 and TRBJ2-7; TRBD2 matches 8 bases. V gave up 3 bases and J gave up 3 bases; unmatched junction bases: 1. There are 13 residues in the CDR3. Looked up from germline, CDR1 is LNHNV and CDR2 is YYDKDF (reference sequence). The CDR3 nucleotides read TGTGCCACCAGCAGGGGACTAGACTACGAGCAGTACTTC. This sequence encodes CATSRGLDYEQYF.

This clonotype has more than one count but fewer than ten. The chain couples TRBV6-1 to TRBJ2-2; the match to TRBD1 covers 9 bases. V was clipped by 6 bases and J by 7 bases; unmatched bases: 9. This CDR3 is 15 amino acids long. CDR1 MNHNS and CDR2 SASEGT come from the germline V gene. The CDR3 DNA is TGTGCCAGCAGACAGGGGGCGGGATGGATCGGGGAGCTGTTTTTT. This codes for CASRQGAGWIGELFF.

V gene TRBV5-6 combines with J gene TRBJ2-6, with TRBD1 matching over 9 bases. In germline, CDR1 is SGHDT, CDR2 YYEEEE. This CDR3 region has 17 residues. Trimming removed 1 base from V and 3 bases from J; junction bases left unmatched: 5. The CDR3 sequence is CASSLWGQGSGANVLTF. The CDR3 region has the DNA TGTGCCAGCAGCTTGTGGGGACAGGGAAGTGGGGCCAACGTCCTGACTTTC.